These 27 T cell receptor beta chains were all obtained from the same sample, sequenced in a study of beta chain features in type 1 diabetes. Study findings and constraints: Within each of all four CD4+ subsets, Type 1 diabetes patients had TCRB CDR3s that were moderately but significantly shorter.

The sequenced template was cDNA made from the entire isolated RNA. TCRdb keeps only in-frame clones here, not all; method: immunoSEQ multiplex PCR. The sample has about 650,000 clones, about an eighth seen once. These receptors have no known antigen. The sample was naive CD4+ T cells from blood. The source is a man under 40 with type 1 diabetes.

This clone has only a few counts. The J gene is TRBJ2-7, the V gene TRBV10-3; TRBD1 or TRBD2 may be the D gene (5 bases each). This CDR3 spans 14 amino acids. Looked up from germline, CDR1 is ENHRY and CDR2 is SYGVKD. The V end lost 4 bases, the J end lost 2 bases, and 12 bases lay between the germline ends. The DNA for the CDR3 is TGTGCCATCAGTGCGGGGCAGGCTCCCTACGAGCAGTACTTC. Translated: CAISAGQAPYEQYF.

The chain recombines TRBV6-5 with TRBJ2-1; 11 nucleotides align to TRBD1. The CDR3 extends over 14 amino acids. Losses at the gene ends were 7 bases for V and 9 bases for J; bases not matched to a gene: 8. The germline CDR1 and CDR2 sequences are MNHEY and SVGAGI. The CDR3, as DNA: TGTGCCAGCAAAGTGGACAGGGGGCGAAGTGAGCAGTTCTTC. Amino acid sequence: CASKVDRGRSEQFF.

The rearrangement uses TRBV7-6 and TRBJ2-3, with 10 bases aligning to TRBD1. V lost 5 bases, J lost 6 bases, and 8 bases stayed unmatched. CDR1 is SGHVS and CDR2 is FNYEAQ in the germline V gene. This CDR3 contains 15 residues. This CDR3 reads CASSRGTGVADTQYF. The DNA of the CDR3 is TGTGCCAGCAGCCGCGGGACAGGGGTTGCGGATACGCAGTATTTT.

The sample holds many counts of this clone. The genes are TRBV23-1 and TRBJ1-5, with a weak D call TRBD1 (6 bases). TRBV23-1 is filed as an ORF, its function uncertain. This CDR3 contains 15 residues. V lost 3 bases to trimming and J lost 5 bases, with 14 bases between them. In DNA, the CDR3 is TGCGCCAGCAGTCAGGAAGGACAGCGTTATCAGCCCCAGCATTTT. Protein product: CASSQEGQRYQPQHF.

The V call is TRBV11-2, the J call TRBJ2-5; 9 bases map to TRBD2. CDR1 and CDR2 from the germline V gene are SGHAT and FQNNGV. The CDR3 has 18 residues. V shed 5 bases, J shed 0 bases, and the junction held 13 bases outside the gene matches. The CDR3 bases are TGTGCCAGCAGCAGAACGGCACTAGCGGGCAGTTACCAAGAGACCCAGTACTTC. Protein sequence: CASSRTALAGSYQETQYF.

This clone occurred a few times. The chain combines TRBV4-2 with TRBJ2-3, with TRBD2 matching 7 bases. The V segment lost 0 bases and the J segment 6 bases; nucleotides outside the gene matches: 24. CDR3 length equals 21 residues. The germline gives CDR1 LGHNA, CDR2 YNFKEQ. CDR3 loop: CASSQEGAGLGPEWSSDTQYF. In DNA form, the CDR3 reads TGTGCCAGCAGCCAAGAAGGAGCGGGGCTGGGGCCAGAGTGGAGTTCGGATACGCAGTATTTT.

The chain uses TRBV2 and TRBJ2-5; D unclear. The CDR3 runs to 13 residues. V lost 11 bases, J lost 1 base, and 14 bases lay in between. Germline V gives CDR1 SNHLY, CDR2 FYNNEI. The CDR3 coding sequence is TGTGCCGACGGCACCTATCTCCAAGAGACCCAGTACTTC. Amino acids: CADGTYLQETQYF. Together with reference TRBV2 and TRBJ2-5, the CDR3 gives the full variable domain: EPEVTQTPSHQVTQMGQEVILRCVPISNHLYFYWYRQILGQKVEFLVSFYNNEISEKSEIFDDQFSVERPDGSNFTLKIRSTKLEDSAMYFCADGTYLQETQYFGPGTRLLVL.

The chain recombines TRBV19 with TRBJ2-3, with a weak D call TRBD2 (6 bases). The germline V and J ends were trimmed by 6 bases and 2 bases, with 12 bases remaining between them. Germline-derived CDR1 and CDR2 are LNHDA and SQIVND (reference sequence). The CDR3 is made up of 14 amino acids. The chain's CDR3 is CASSPAGITDTQYF. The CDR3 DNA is TGTGCCAGTAGCCCTGCGGGGATCACAGATACGCAGTATTTT.

The CDR3 loop is CAWRGLGGPNGYTF. The CDR3 DNA sequence: TGTGCCTGGAGGGGGCTAGGGGGCCCGAATGGCTACACCTTC. This chain connects TRBV30 to TRBJ1-2, with TRBD1 matching 7 bases. The CDR3 length is 14 residues. V trimming: 3 bases; J trimming: 6 bases; junction bases outside the gene matches: 10. Germline V CDR1 and CDR2: GTSNPN, SVGIG (reference sequence). Based on the CDR3 plus reference TRBV30 and TRBJ1-2, the full variable domain is SQTIHQWPATLVQPVGSPLSLECTVEGTSNPNLYWYRQAAGRGLQLLFYSVGIGQISSEVPQNLSASRPQDRQFILSSKKLLLSDSGFYLCAWRGLGGPNGYTFGSGTRLTVV.

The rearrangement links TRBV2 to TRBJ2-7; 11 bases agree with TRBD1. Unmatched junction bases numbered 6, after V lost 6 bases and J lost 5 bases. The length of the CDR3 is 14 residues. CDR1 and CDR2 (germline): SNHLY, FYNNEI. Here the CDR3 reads CASRYGQGANEQYF. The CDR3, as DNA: TGTGCCAGCAGATACGGACAGGGGGCAAACGAGCAGTACTTC. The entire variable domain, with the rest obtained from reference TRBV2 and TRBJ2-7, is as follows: EPEVTQTPSHQVTQMGQEVILRCVPISNHLYFYWYRQILGQKVEFLVSFYNNEISEKSEIFDDQFSVERPDGSNFTLKIRSTKLEDSAMYFCASRYGQGANEQYFGPGTRLTVT.

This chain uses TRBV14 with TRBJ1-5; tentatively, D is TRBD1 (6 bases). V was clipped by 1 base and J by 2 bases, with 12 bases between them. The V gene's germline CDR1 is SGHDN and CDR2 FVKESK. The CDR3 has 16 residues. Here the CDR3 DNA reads TGTGCCAGCAGCCAAGGCAGGGGCAGTGGCAATCAGCCCCAGCATTTT. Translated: CASSQGRGSGNQPQHF.

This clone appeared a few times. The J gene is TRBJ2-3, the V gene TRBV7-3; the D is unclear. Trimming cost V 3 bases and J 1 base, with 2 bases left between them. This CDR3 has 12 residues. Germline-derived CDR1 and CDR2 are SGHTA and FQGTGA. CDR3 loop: CASSFGTDTQYF. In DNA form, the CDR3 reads TGTGCCAGCAGCTTCGGCACAGATACGCAGTATTTT.

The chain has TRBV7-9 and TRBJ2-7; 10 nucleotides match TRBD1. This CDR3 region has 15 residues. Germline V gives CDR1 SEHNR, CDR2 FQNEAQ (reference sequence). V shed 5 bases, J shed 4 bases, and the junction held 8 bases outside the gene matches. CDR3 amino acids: CASSEPGQGLYEQYF. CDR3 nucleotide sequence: TGTGCCAGCAGCGAGCCGGGACAGGGGCTGTACGAGCAGTACTTC.

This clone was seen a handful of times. The CDR3 region has the DNA TGTGCCAGCAGCTTAGTTTTGGGAGGGAACCAGCCCCAGCATTTT. This codes for CASSLVLGGNQPQHF. The chain has TRBV7-8 and TRBJ1-5; no clear D gene. This CDR3 spans 15 amino acids. Trimming shortened V by 1 base and J by 7 bases, and 14 bases separated the two germline ends. Germline-derived CDR1 and CDR2 are SGHVS and FQNEAQ.

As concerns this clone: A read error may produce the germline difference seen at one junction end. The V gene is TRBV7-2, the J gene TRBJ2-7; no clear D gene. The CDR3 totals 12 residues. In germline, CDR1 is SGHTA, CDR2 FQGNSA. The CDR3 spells CVSSLLGNEQYF. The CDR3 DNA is TGTGTCAGCAGCTTATTAGGTAACGAGCAGTACTTC. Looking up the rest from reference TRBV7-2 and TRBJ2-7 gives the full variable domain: GAGVSQSPSNKVTEKGKDVELRCDPISGHTALYWYRQSLGQGLEFLIYFQGNSAPDKSGLPSDRFSAERTGGSVSTLTIQRTQQEDSAVYLCVSSLLGNEQYFGPGTRLTVT.

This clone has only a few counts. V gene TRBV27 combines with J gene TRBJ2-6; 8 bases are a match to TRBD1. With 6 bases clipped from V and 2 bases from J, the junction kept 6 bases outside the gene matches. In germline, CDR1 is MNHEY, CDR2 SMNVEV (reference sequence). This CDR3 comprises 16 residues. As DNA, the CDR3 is TGTGCCAGCAGCCCGCAGGGGGCGGCTGGGGCCAACGTCCTGACTTTC. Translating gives CASSPQGAAGANVLTF. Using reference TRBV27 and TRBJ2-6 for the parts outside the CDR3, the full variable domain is EAQVTQNPRYLITVTGKKLTVTCSQNMNHEYMSWYRQDPGLGLRQIYYSMNVEVTDKGDVPEGYKVSRKEKRNFPLILESPSPNQTSLYFCASSPQGAAGANVLTFGAGSRLTVL.

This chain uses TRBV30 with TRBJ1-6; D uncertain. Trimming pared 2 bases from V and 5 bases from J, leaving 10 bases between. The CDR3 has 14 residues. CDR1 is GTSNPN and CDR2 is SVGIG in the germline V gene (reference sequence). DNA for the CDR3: TGTGCCTGGAGTCTGGGAGTGGATAATTCACCCCTCCACTTT. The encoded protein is CAWSLGVDNSPLHF.

The CDR3 loop is CASSLLRGSADTQYF. The CDR3 nucleotides read TGTGCCAGCAGCTTACTCAGGGGGAGCGCAGATACGCAGTATTTT. V gene TRBV7-2 combines with J gene TRBJ2-3; 7 nucleotides agree with TRBD1. V lost 2 bases, J lost 4 bases, and 6 bases stayed unmatched. Germline loops: CDR1 SGHTA, CDR2 FQGNSA. CDR3 length equals 15 residues.

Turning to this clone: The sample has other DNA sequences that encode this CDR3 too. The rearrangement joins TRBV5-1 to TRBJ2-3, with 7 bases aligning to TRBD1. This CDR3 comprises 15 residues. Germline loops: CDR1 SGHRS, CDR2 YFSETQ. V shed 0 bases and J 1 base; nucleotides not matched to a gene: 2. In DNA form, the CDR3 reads TGCGCCAGCAGCTTGGGACAGGGTCGCACAGATACGCAGTATTTT. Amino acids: CASSLGQGRTDTQYF.

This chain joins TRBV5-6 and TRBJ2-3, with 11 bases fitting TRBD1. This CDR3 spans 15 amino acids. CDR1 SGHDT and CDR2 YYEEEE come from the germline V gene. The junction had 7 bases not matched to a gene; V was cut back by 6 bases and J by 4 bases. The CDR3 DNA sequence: TGTGCCAGCAACCCCGGGACAGGGGGACCAGATACGCAGTATTTT. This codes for CASNPGTGGPDTQYF.

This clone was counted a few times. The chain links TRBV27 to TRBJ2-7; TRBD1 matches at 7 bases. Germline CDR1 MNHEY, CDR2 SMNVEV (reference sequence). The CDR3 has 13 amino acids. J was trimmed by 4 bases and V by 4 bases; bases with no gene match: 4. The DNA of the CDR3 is TGTGCCAGCAGTTCGGGGACAGTTTACGAGCAGTACTTC. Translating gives CASSSGTVYEQYF.

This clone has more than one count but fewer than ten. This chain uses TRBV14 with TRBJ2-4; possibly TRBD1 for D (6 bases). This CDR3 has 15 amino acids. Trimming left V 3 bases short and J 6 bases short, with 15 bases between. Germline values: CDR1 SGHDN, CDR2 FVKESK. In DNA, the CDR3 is TGTGCCAGCAGCCAGCAGACAGGATTAAGAAACATTCAGTACTTC. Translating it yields CASSQQTGLRNIQYF.

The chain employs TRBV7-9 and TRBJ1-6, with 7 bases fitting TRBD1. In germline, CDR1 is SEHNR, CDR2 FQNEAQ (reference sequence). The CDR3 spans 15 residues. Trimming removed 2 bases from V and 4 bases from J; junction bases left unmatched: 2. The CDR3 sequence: CASSLTGQYNSPLHF. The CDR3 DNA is TGTGCCAGCAGCTTAACGGGACAGTATAATTCACCCCTCCACTTT.

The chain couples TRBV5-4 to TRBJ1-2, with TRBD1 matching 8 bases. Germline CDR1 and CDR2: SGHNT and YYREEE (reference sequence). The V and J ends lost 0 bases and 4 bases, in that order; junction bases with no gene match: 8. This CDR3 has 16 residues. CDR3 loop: CASSLEAGQGGYGYTF. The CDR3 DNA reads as TGTGCCAGCAGCTTGGAGGCCGGACAGGGTGGCTATGGCTACACCTTC.

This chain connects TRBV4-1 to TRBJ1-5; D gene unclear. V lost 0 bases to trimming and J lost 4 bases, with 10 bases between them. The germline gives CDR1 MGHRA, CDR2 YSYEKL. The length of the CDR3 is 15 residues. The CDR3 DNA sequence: TGCGCCAGCAGCCAAGAGGGGTGGGCAAATCAGCCCCAGCATTTT. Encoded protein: CASSQEGWANQPQHF.

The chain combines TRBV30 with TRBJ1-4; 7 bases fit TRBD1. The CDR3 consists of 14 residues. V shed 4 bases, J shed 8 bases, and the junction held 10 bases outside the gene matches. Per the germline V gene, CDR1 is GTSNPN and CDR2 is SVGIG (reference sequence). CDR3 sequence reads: CAWKRGPSGEKLFF. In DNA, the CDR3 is TGTGCCTGGAAAAGGGGGCCTTCCGGGGAAAAACTGTTTTTT.

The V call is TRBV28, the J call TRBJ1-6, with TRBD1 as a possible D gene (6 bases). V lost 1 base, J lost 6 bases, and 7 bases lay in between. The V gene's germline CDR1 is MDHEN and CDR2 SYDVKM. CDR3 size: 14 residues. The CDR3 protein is CASSLSQGNSPLHF. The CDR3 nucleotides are TGTGCCAGCAGTTTATCACAGGGTAATTCACCCCTCCACTTT.